The present T cell receptor (beta chain) was sequenced within a study of CD8+CD57+ T cells in acquired aplastic anemia. The study profiled TCR beta VDJ and CDR3 using genomic DNA as template. TCRdb passed the reads through MiXCR, listing each CDR3 protein once. The data show around 160,000 distinct CDR3 sequences, roughly 43% seen once. This CDR3 comprises 14 residues. Trimming stripped 0 bases from V and 5 bases from J, with 10 bases between. Germline CDR1 reads LNHDA; CDR2 reads SQIVND (reference sequence). Before being chosen for sequencing, patients had shown CD8+CD57+ cell expansion by flow cytometry.

Sequenced input: sorted CD4+, CD8+, or CD8+CD57+ T cells (not recorded which) from PBMCs. This chain links TRBV19 with TRBJ1-1; tentative D call: TRBD1 (5 bases). The clonotype originates from a human donor with aplastic anemia. The DNA of the CDR3 is TGTGCCAGTAGTATAGATCAGGGTCGTACTGAAGCTTTCTTT. Amino acid sequence: CASSIDQGRTEAFF.